This TCR beta chain came from a study of PD-1 blockade in classical Hodgkin lymphoma. Libraries were prepared by immunoSEQ multiplex PCR; TCRdb keeps only in-frame clonotypes and omits some of them. The sample lists 70,000 to 80,000 clones; roughly 91% were seen once. This CDR3 comprises 15 residues. The germline gives CDR1 MNHNY, CDR2 SVGAGI (reference sequence). V gave up 6 bases and J gave up 1 base; unmatched junction bases: 5. Autologous stem cell transplantation was followed by relapse in every patient, and brentuximab vedotin exposure varied. Relapsed/refractory classical Hodgkin lymphoma patients had complete, partial or progressive responses.

The V gene is TRBV6-6, the J gene TRBJ2-1; 8 bases line up with TRBD2. The source is a human donor with classical Hodgkin lymphoma. Sequenced material: peripheral blood mononuclear cells (PBMCs), taken at baseline. CDR3: CASSLQRESYNEQFF. Here the CDR3 DNA reads TGTGCCAGCAGCCTCCAGCGGGAGTCCTACAATGAGCAGTTCTTC.